This T cell receptor beta chain was retrieved from a study of T cell repertoires in cytomegalovirus infection. V gave up 5 bases and J gave up 0 bases, with 17 bases separating them. The CDR3 is 16 residues long. In germline, CDR1 is DFQATT, CDR2 SNEGSKA (reference sequence). TCRdb reprocessed the reads via MiXCR and lists one record per CDR3 protein. Of 680,000 or so distinct CDR3 sequences in the sample, approximately 34% were seen once. The TCR was taken from a human donor in good health (CMV status not recorded). Some clones in this sample may be carry-over from other donors' samples. The chain uses TRBV20-1 and TRBJ2-1; D call uncertain. Sample: PBMCs. The CDR3 DNA reads TGCAGTGCTCAGCCGGGCGATCTGAGCTCCTACAATGAGCAGTTCTTC. This encodes CSAQPGDLSSYNEQFF.